This T cell receptor beta chain emerged from a study of breast tumors, draining lymph nodes, adjacent tissues. Study-level points and caveats: Compared with basal-like, luminal-like tumors shared significantly more repertoire with nontumor tissue. Tumor T cell lymph node origin was a supported hypothesis, not proven. Tumor TCR diversity was below lymph nodes but above nontumor tissue. Data fit most tumor T cells coming from lymph node, expanding in tumor.

Details on this clonotype: What it binds is not known. It is unclear where the CDR3 begins or ends on the DNA, so no DNA is shown, and the CDR3 is as TCRdb lists it.

TCRdb ran MiXCR on the multiplex PCR reads and lists one entry per CDR3 protein. Of 6,000 or so distinct CDR3 sequences listed, roughly two fifths are singletons. CDR1 is SGDLS, CDR2 YYNGEE, per germline. The CDR3 sequence runs 15 residues, both termini included. This TCR was recovered from a female donor with breast cancer. Some clones in this sample may be carry-over from other donors' samples. Material for sequencing was tumor-adjacent breast tissue. V gene TRBV9 combines with J gene TRBJ2-2. The CDR3 sequence is CASSEVASGTGELSF.